Shown below are 2 T cell receptor beta chains from a single sample sequenced in a study of shared clonotypes between healthy human individuals. Sequenced by immunoSEQ multiplex PCR; TCRdb stores in-frame clones only, minus some. This sample has about 680,000 clones, with around 78% found just once. Sequenced input: memory CD4+ T cells sorted from blood. Subset denoted: CD45RA-negative fraction. The receptors originated from a woman between 25 and 40 years old in good health.

The J gene is TRBJ2-1, the V gene TRBV11-2; TRBD2 matches at 10 bases. Germline trimming cut 2 bases from V and 10 bases from J; bases unmatched to any gene: 8. The CDR3 is 15 amino acids. CDR1 is SGHAT, CDR2 FQNNGV, per germline. CDR3 DNA sequence: TGTGCCAGCAGCTTACCTAGCGGGAGCTCTGGGGAGCAGTTCTTC. Its translation: CASSLPSGSSGEQFF. The full variable domain, rest sourced from reference TRBV11-2 and TRBJ2-1, is EAGVAQSPRYKIIEKRQSVAFWCNPISGHATLYWYQQILGQGPKLLIQFQNNGVVDDSQLPKDRFSAERLKGVDSTLKIQPAKLEDSAVYLCASSLPSGSSGEQFFGPGTRLTVL.

This chain uses TRBV5-1 with TRBJ1-2, with D maybe TRBD1 (6 bases). The CDR3 has 11 residues. Germline V gene data show CDR1 as SGHRS and CDR2 as YFSETQ. The ends were cut back, 4 bases at V and 11 bases at J, with 12 bases in the middle. As DNA, the CDR3 is TGCGCCAGCAGCCTAGGGGGTTGGTACACCTTC. It translates to CASSLGGWYTF.